This section outlines one T cell receptor beta chain sequence together with its context. Its antigen is as yet unknown. The entry originates in a study of post-analysis software for immune sequencing data. Background on the study: Recorded disease courses covered relapsing-remitting, secondary progressive and progressive-relapsing multiple sclerosis. Some patients had no subtype annotation.

The TCR beta cDNA libraries carried unique molecular identifiers. TCRdb redid the calling of the PCR reads with MiXCR, one entry per CDR3 protein. Among almost 700,000 distinct CDR3 sequences, 59% were seen once, and the ten largest hold around 11%. Study conclusions and caveats: Normalized Chao1 diversity in multiple sclerosis patients fell significantly below that of controls. Under F measure analysis, samples from one preparation batch co-clustered strongly. Five or six TRBV segments were significantly more frequent in patients than in controls. TRBV5-6, TRBV5-1 and TRBV20-1 were among these segments.

The V and J ends lost 3 bases and 5 bases, in that order; junction bases with no gene match: 10. CDR3 size: 16 residues. Germline CDR1 is SGHDT and CDR2 is YYEEEE. This receptor was identified in a girl aged 2 to 9 with multiple sclerosis. The sequenced material came from blood. The rearrangement uses TRBV5-6 and TRBJ1-1, with 10 nucleotides matching TRBD1. CDR3 in amino acids: CASSSFGQGGQTEAFF. The CDR3 nucleotides are TGTGCCAGCAGCTCGTTTGGACAGGGGGGACAGACTGAAGCTTTCTTT.